Presented here are 21 T cell receptor beta chains from one specimen sequenced in a study of blood T cell repertoires in COVID-19 (TCRdb year 2020). Library prep was done by the immunoSEQ multiplex PCR assay. Drawn from immuneACCESS, this table holds only the in-frame rearrangements with V and J called that TCRdb kept. Clones are partly lost; checked studies trace under half to an unresolved V gene and leave the rest unexplained. Here the sample has 250,000 to 350,000 clones; roughly 90% occur a single time. Over 2% of the sample comes from the top ten. The sample consisted of peripheral blood. The receptors were gathered from a woman aged 25 to 39 with COVID-19, enrolled during active disease.

J is TRBJ2-7 and V is TRBV3-1 (or the pseudogene TRBV3-2), with 9 bases aligning to TRBD2. J lost 0 bases, V lost 4 bases, and 7 bases had no gene match. In germline, CDR1 is LGHDT, CDR2 YNNKEL (reference sequence). This CDR3 contains 16 residues. CDR3 protein: CASSPMTSGISYEQYF. The CDR3 region has the DNA TGTGCCAGCAGCCCGATGACTAGCGGAATCTCCTACGAGCAGTACTTC.

This clone has just one count. The V and J genes are TRBV28 and TRBJ2-3; the D gene is possibly TRBD1 (5 bases). Germline lookup yields CDR1 MDHEN and CDR2 SYDVKM. Trimming removed 3 bases at V and 3 bases at J, with 7 bases between. CDR3 size: 13 residues. DNA for the CDR3: TGTGCCAGCAGTTTTCAGGGAACAGATACGCAGTATTTT. Protein product: CASSFQGTDTQYF.

The V call is TRBV28, the J call TRBJ2-4; 15 bases are shared with TRBD2. The CDR3 totals 18 residues. The V segment lost 5 bases and the J segment 2 bases; nucleotides outside the gene matches: 7. The germline CDR1 and CDR2 sequences are MDHEN and SYDVKM. The CDR3 DNA follows: TGTGCCAGCAGTCAAAGGACTAGCGGGAGGGTAACCAAAAACATTCAGTACTTC. Its translation is CASSQRTSGRVTKNIQYF.

The V call is TRBV27, the J call TRBJ1-2; 7 nucleotides line up with TRBD1. Per the germline V gene, CDR1 is MNHEY and CDR2 is SMNVEV (reference sequence). The V and J ends lost 10 bases and 8 bases, in that order; junction bases with no gene match: 7. The CDR3 extends over 11 amino acids. The chain's CDR3 is CATKGGLGYTF. The CDR3 DNA is TGTGCCACCAAAGGGGGCTTGGGCTACACCTTC.

The V call is TRBV2, the J call TRBJ1-5; D gene ambiguous. V lost 3 bases, J lost 3 bases, and 6 bases lay in between. Germline V gene lookup returns CDR1 SNHLY and CDR2 FYNNEI. The CDR3 extends over 13 amino acids. The CDR3 loop is CASSELANQPQHF. CDR3 in DNA: TGTGCCAGCAGTGAGTTGGCCAATCAGCCCCAGCATTTT.

The chain links TRBV15 to TRBJ2-1, with TRBD1 matching 10 bases. The V gene's germline CDR1 is LNHNV and CDR2 YYDKDF (reference sequence). The CDR3 contains 19 residues. With V trimmed by 3 bases and J by 7 bases, 18 bases remained unmatched. CDR3 loop: CATSRLRGQTGGAKNEQFF. The CDR3 DNA is TGTGCCACCAGCAGGTTGCGCGGACAGACAGGGGGCGCGAAGAATGAGCAGTTCTTC.

V gene TRBV19 combines with J gene TRBJ2-5; 7 bases line up with TRBD1. The CDR3 has 13 residues. From germline, CDR1 is LNHDA and CDR2 SQIVND (reference sequence). The J segment lost 5 bases and the V segment lost 6 bases, leaving 6 bases of the junction unmatched. The CDR3 nucleotides read TGTGCCAGTAGCCATGACAGGGACGAGACCCAGTACTTC. This encodes CASSHDRDETQYF.

The V call is TRBV5-4, the J call TRBJ2-1; D call uncertain. Germline V gene sequence: CDR1 SGHNT, CDR2 YYREEE (reference sequence). Trimming removed 0 bases at V and 4 bases at J, with 11 bases between. The CDR3 is 15 residues long. In nucleotides, the CDR3 is TGTGCCAGCAGCTTGGGGCAGGCGCTATACAATGAGCAGTTCTTC. It specifies CASSLGQALYNEQFF.

The chain is built from TRBV20-1 and TRBJ1-2; unclear D gene. With 3 bases removed from V and 8 bases from J, the gap between germline ends came to 10 bases. The CDR3 has 11 residues. CDR1 and CDR2 (germline): DFQATT, SNEGSKA (reference sequence). The CDR3, as DNA: TGCAGTGCTAGTACCCCGACAGGCTACACCTTC. As protein: CSASTPTGYTF.

The gene calls are TRBV28 and TRBJ2-7; 9 nucleotides line up with TRBD1. CDR1 and CDR2 from the germline V gene are MDHEN and SYDVKM. This CDR3 is 15 amino acids long. V gave up 6 bases and J gave up 3 bases; unmatched junction bases: 9. DNA for the CDR3: TGTGCCAGCAGACAACCGGGACAGGGTATCTACGAGCAGTACTTC. Amino acid sequence: CASRQPGQGIYEQYF. The full variable domain, its missing parts supplied by reference TRBV28 and TRBJ2-7, is DVKVTQSSRYLVKRTGEKVFLECVQDMDHENMFWYRQDPGLGLRLIYFSYDVKMKEKGDIPEGYSVSREKKERFSLILESASTNQTSMYLCASRQPGQGIYEQYFGPGTRLTVT.

The rearrangement links TRBV3-1 (or the pseudogene TRBV3-2) to TRBJ1-5, with no clear D. The V gene's germline CDR1 is LGHDT and CDR2 YNNKEL (reference sequence). The CDR3 runs 17 residues. Trimming shortened V by 1 base and J by 0 bases, and 13 bases separated the two germline ends. CDR3 sequence (DNA): TGTGCCAGCAGCCAAGGGTCGGGGTTTAATAGCAATCAGCCCCAGCATTTT. This translates into CASSQGSGFNSNQPQHF.

This chain links TRBV3-1 (or the pseudogene TRBV3-2) with TRBJ1-5; 7 positions match TRBD1. V dropped 5 bases and J dropped 5; count of bases not matched to a gene: 3. The CDR3 covers 13 residues. The germline gives CDR1 LGHDT, CDR2 YNNKEL (reference sequence). The CDR3 protein is CASSSGGDQPQHF. The DNA of the CDR3 is TGTGCCAGCAGCTCAGGGGGAGATCAGCCCCAGCATTTT.

The chain joins TRBV5-5 to TRBJ1-5; D perhaps matches TRBD1 (6 bases). CDR3 length equals 15 residues. Germline CDR1 and CDR2: SGHKS and YYEKEE (reference sequence). Trimming pared 3 bases from V and 3 bases from J, leaving 13 bases between. Here the CDR3 reads CASSYTGTYNQPQHF. In nucleotides, the CDR3 is TGTGCCAGCAGCTACACCGGGACATACAATCAGCCCCAGCATTTT.

The rearrangement uses TRBV28 and TRBJ1-6, with D tentatively TRBD1 (5 bases). The V end was cut by 7 bases, the J end by 9 bases, with 13 bases between. CDR1 is MDHEN and CDR2 is SYDVKM in the germline V gene. This CDR3 has 13 residues. CDR3 sequence: CASTHERGSPLHF. CDR3 nucleotide sequence: TGTGCCAGCACCCACGAAAGGGGTTCACCCCTCCACTTT.

This clone occurred once. The chain couples TRBV18 to TRBJ1-1, with D hard to call. Germline V gene data show CDR1 as KGHSH and CDR2 as LQKENI. CDR3 length: 13 residues. V lost 2 bases and J 3 bases, leaving 7 bases between the germline ends. The CDR3 loop is CASSPNPDTEAFF. The CDR3 nucleotides read TGTGCCAGCTCACCAAACCCGGACACTGAAGCTTTCTTT. Full variable domain (rest looked up from reference TRBV18 and TRBJ1-1): NAGVMQNPRHLVRRRGQEARLRCSPMKGHSHVYWYRQLPEEGLKFMVYLQKENIIDESGMPKERFSAEFPKEGPSILRIQQVVRGDSAAYFCASSPNPDTEAFFGQGTRLTVV.

J is TRBJ2-5 and V is TRBV28; D is perhaps TRBD1 (7 bases). The CDR3 spans 15 residues. Trimming took 4 bases from V and 4 from J, leaving 16 bases between them. CDR1 MDHEN and CDR2 SYDVKM come from the germline V gene. The CDR3 sequence is CASSSWGQGGETQYF. The CDR3 nucleotides read TGTGCCAGCAGTTCCTGGGGCCAGGGGGGAGAGACCCAGTACTTC.

V is TRBV19 and J is TRBJ1-4, with 8 bases lining up with TRBD1. V gave up 9 bases and J gave up 6 bases; unmatched junction bases: 12. The CDR3 extends over 15 amino acids. CDR1 is LNHDA and CDR2 is SQIVND in the germline V gene (reference sequence). In nucleotides, the CDR3 is TGTGCCAGCCGCCCCGCAGGGGGCCCCGATGAAAAACTGTTTTTT. Its protein product is CASRPAGGPDEKLFF.

The V gene is TRBV5-1, the J gene TRBJ2-3, with D hard to call. Germline-derived CDR1 and CDR2 are SGHRS and YFSETQ. There are 16 residues in the CDR3. The germline V and J ends were trimmed by 0 bases and 0 bases, with 11 bases remaining between them. The CDR3 nucleotides are TGCGCCAGCAGCTTGGACTCCTCCGCTAGCACAGATACGCAGTATTTT. The encoded protein is CASSLDSSASTDTQYF.

The V and J genes are TRBV11-2 and TRBJ1-1; D is uncertain. The CDR3 covers 13 residues. Germline values: CDR1 SGHAT, CDR2 FQNNGV. V shed 1 base and J shed 6 bases, with 9 bases lying between them. The CDR3, as DNA: TGTGCCAGCAGCTTAGGGTGGGCAGCTGAAGCTTTCTTT. Protein product: CASSLGWAAEAFF.

CDR3 region: CASRGPGPSYEQYF. CDR3 nucleotide sequence: TGTGCCAGTAGGGGGCCCGGCCCCTCCTACGAGCAGTACTTC. The chain is built from TRBV19 and TRBJ2-7; tentatively, D is TRBD1 (5 bases). Trimming removed 6 bases from V and 0 bases from J, with 12 bases in between. Germline-derived CDR1 and CDR2 are LNHDA and SQIVND (reference sequence). The CDR3 has 14 residues.

This clone showed up just once. The chain is built from TRBV6-5 and TRBJ1-3, with a possible D match to TRBD1 (5 bases). The germline V and J ends were trimmed by 8 bases and 2 bases, with 16 bases remaining between them. The CDR3 consists of 15 residues. Germline V gives CDR1 MNHEY, CDR2 SVGAGI. The CDR3 reads CASALAGVTGNTIYF. The CDR3 DNA follows: TGTGCCAGCGCCCTCGCGGGGGTCACTGGAAACACCATATATTTT.